This T cell receptor beta chain comes out of a study of radiotherapy plus CTLA-4 blockade in lung cancer. Study context: There were objective responses in 15% to 20% of patients, and roughly 33% had disease control.

The study gave focal radiation plus ipilimumab CTLA-4 blockade to patients with chemo-refractory metastatic non-small-cell lung cancer. Produced via immunoSEQ multiplex PCR; TCRdb's table is partial and in-frame only. The repertoire holds about 29,000 clones, with roughly four fifths as singletons. V was trimmed by 5 bases and J by 12 bases, leaving 14 bases between them. The CDR3 extends over 12 amino acids. CDR1 MNHNY and CDR2 SVGAGI come from the germline V gene (reference sequence). The sequence was obtained from a human donor with non-small cell lung cancer that progressed on radiotherapy plus ipilimumab. Source: peripheral blood, taken from a patient treated with radiotherapy plus ipilimumab. The chain recombines TRBV6-6 with TRBJ2-1; D remains ambiguous. The CDR3 DNA follows: TGTGCCAGCAGTCCCTTGGCGGTGGGGCAGTTCTTC. It is translated as CASSPLAVGQFF.